These T cell receptor beta chains were read from a single sample in a study of CD8+ T cells in alopecia areata. Method: immunoSEQ multiplex PCR; TCRdb's copy keeps in-frame clones and lacks some. The data hold around 60,000 clones, with 44% observed a single time. The specimen was NKG2D-low CD8+ T cells sorted from blood. The source is a human donor with alopecia areata. Each CDR3 is given with its conserved first and last residue. Each record gives: clone size, V gene, D gene, J gene, CDR3 DNA, CDR3 protein. D genes are given only for firm matches. The size field is filled for only some rows; it gives once, few, many or a size class.

>few|TRBV7-9|-|TRBJ1-2
TGTGCCAGCAGCCAGGCGACCTATGGCTACACCTTC
CASSQATYGYTF
>few|TRBV29-1|TRBD2|TRBJ2-1
TGCAGCGCCGTAGCGGGAGGGCCGAGTAATGAGCAGTTCTTC
CSAVAGGPSNEQFF
>once|TRBV27|TRBD1|TRBJ2-7
TGTGCCAGCAGTTCCGGACAGGTGAGCTACGAGCAGTACTTC
CASSSGQVSYEQYF
>few|TRBV7-8|TRBD1|TRBJ1-6
TGTGCCAGCAGTTCCCATACAGGGGAAGGCGGTTTGGGGTCACCCCTCCACTTT
CASSSHTGEGGLGSPLHF
>-|TRBV19|TRBD1|TRBJ2-3
TGTGCCAGTCGACAGGGAAGGCAGTATTTT
CASRQGRQYF
>few|TRBV7-9|TRBD1|TRBJ2-1
TGTGCCAGCAGCCGACAGGGTTACAATGAGCAGTTCTTC
CASSRQGYNEQFF
>-|TRBV27|-|TRBJ2-7
TGTGCCAGCAGTTTCCGGACCTCCTACGAGCAGTACTTC
CASSFRTSYEQYF
>once|TRBV27|TRBD1|TRBJ2-1
TGTGCCAGCAGTTTGGGGACAGGTCTGAATGAGCAGTTCTTC
CASSLGTGLNEQFF
>-|TRBV6-6|-|TRBJ1-2
TGTGCCAGCACTATGGGGGAGTCAGGCTACACCTTC
CASTMGESGYTF
>-|TRBV4-1|-|TRBJ2-7
TGCGCCAGCAGCCAAGGGGGCCGCCCCGGGTCCGAGCAGTACTTC
CASSQGGRPGSEQYF
>-|TRBV28|TRBD1|TRBJ2-7
TGTGCCAGCAGACAATCCACAGGGGTTGCCTACGAGCAGTACTTC
CASRQSTGVAYEQYF
>few|TRBV7-7|-|TRBJ1-2
TGTGCTAGCAACTCCCAACCTAGCTACACCTTC
CASNSQPSYTF
>-|TRBV19|-|TRBJ2-7
TGTGCCAGTAGTATAGATTGGCAACTGGACTCCTACGAGCAGTACTTC
CASSIDWQLDSYEQYF
>-|TRBV27|TRBD2|TRBJ2-7
TGTGCCAGCAGTTCGATTACGGGAGGGCCCTACGAGCAGTACTTC
CASSSITGGPYEQYF
>-|TRBV21-1|-|TRBJ2-5
TGTGCCAGCAGCGGAGGGGTTTGGAGCCAAGAGACCCAGTACTTC
CASSGGVWSQETQYF
>once|TRBV9|-|TRBJ2-5
TGTGCCAACCCCTCCCTAGCACCCGCCCAAGAGACCCAGTACTTC
CANPSLAPAQETQYF
>once|TRBV9|TRBD2|TRBJ2-1
TGTGCCAGCAGCGAAACCACTTCGCGGGAGGGTTACAATGAGCAGTTCTTC
CASSETTSREGYNEQFF
>-|TRBV27|-|TRBJ2-1
TGTGCCAGCAGGCTGGACGTTTACAATGAGCAGTTCTTC
CASRLDVYNEQFF
>-|TRBV10-3|-|TRBJ2-7
TGTGCCATCAGTGACGGGACTCCTAGACCCTACGAGCAGTACTTC
CAISDGTPRPYEQYF
>once|TRBV25-1|TRBD1|TRBJ2-7
TGTGCCAGCAGTGCGGGACAGGGAAGCGAGCAGTACTTC
CASSAGQGSEQYF
>once|TRBV5-6|-|TRBJ1-5
TGTGCCAGCAGCTCCCGGGGGTCCTGGTTTCAGCCCCAGCATTTT
CASSSRGSWFQPQHF
>few|TRBV2|TRBD1|TRBJ2-3
TGTGCCAGCAGTACTTACCGGGACAGGGGGAGAACAGATACGCAGTATTTT
CASSTYRDRGRTDTQYF
>few|TRBV29-1|-|TRBJ1-2
TGCAGCGTTGAAGATCTAGAACTACCGCTTTTTCGTTATGGCTACACCTTC
CSVEDLELPLFRYGYTF
>-|TRBV29-1|TRBD1|TRBJ2-3
TGCAGCATTTGGCCTGCCGACAGGGGAAGCACAGATACGCAGTATTTT
CSIWPADRGSTDTQYF
>-|TRBV7-9|TRBD2|TRBJ2-1
TGTGCCAGCAGCTTCGTAGCGGGAGCGGGGAATGAGCAGTTCTTC
CASSFVAGAGNEQFF
>-|TRBV5-1|-|TRBJ2-3
TGCGCCAGCAGCTTGGGTGCAGATACGCAGTATTTT
CASSLGADTQYF
>-|TRBV27|-|TRBJ2-7
TGTGCCAGCAGTCCCCCCGGAACCCGGACAGTTGCCTACGAGCAGTACTTC
CASSPPGTRTVAYEQYF
>few|TRBV19|-|TRBJ1-2
TGTGCCAGTAGTATTCCGGATCGTGGCTACACCTTC
CASSIPDRGYTF
>-|TRBV2|TRBD1|TRBJ2-5
TGTGCCAGCAGTGATGGACAGGCCGTCCAAGAGACCCAGTACTTC
CASSDGQAVQETQYF
>-|TRBV14|-|TRBJ2-7
TGTGCCAGCAGCCAAGATGGAAGGGGCTACGAGCAGTACTTC
CASSQDGRGYEQYF
>few|TRBV29-1|-|TRBJ2-3
TGCAGCGCCCCGGTAGTAGTTGCAGATACGCAGTATTTT
CSAPVVVADTQYF
>few|TRBV29-1|-|TRBJ1-2
TGCAGCGTTGAAAGTACAGCTTCTAACTATGGCTACACCTTC
CSVESTASNYGYTF
>-|TRBV29-1|-|TRBJ1-1
TGCAGCGTTGAGCCCGGGTGGAACACTGAAGCTTTCTTT
CSVEPGWNTEAFF
>-|TRBV6-5|-|TRBJ2-5
TGTGCCAGCAGTCCGGACCTCGCCCAAGAGACCCAGTACTTC
CASSPDLAQETQYF
>-|TRBV2|TRBD1|TRBJ2-7
TGTGCCAGCAGTGAGCCAGGGGGCAACTACGAGCAGTACTTC
CASSEPGGNYEQYF
>-|TRBV6-5|-|TRBJ2-3
TGTGCCAGCAGTTACCCGGGCACAGGGGATACGCAGTATTTT
CASSYPGTGDTQYF
>few|TRBV29-1|TRBD2|TRBJ2-3
TGCAGCGTTGAAGCAGCGGGAGAGAACTATTTT
CSVEAAGENYF
>once|TRBV9|TRBD1|TRBJ1-4
TGTGCCAGCAGCTTCTACTCCGGGACAGGTGAAAAACTGTTTTTT
CASSFYSGTGEKLFF
>-|TRBV9|-|TRBJ2-7
TGTGCCAGCAGCGTAGATATTTCCTACGAGCAGTACTTC
CASSVDISYEQYF
>few|TRBV19|-|TRBJ2-4
TGTGCCAGTAGTATAGATAACGGGGACATTCAGTACTTC
CASSIDNGDIQYF
>-|TRBV9|-|TRBJ1-2
TGTGCCAGCAGCGCCCCAAGGGTCGGGACGGGCGCTAACTATGGCTACACCTTC
CASSAPRVGTGANYGYTF
>-|TRBV30|TRBD1|TRBJ2-7
TGTGCCTGCCAGGGGGACCCCATCCCATACGAGCAGTACTTC
CACQGDPIPYEQYF
>-|TRBV5-6|-|TRBJ1-1
TGTGCCAGCAGCCAACTTAACCGGGTTGAAGCTTTCTTT
CASSQLNRVEAFF
>-|TRBV5-1|-|TRBJ2-1
TGCGCCAGCAGCTTGTCGGGTCCTGAGCAGTTCTTC
CASSLSGPEQFF
>few|TRBV7-2|-|TRBJ2-5
TGTGCCAGCAGCTTAAGGGACGTTTACTTC
CASSLRDVYF
>few|TRBV7-8|-|TRBJ2-7
TGTGCCAGCAGCTCTGGAGGAATTTGGTACGAGCAGTACTTC
CASSSGGIWYEQYF
>-|TRBV5-6|TRBD1|TRBJ2-7
TGTGCCAGCAGCTCGCCCCTGACAGGGGGCCAGTACGAGCAGTACTTC
CASSSPLTGGQYEQYF
>few|TRBV6-5|-|TRBJ2-3
TGTGCCAGCAGTTACAGTGGACAGAGCACAGATACGCAGTATTTT
CASSYSGQSTDTQYF
>few|TRBV7-9|-|TRBJ2-7
TGTGCCAGCAGCTTACAGAGCGAGCAGTACTTC
CASSLQSEQYF
>-|TRBV29-1|-|TRBJ2-1
TGCAGCGTTGGCAGCAATGAGCAGTTCTTC
CSVGSNEQFF
>-|TRBV7-9|-|TRBJ1-5
TGTGCCAGCAGCTTAGCGCTCATCGGGGATCAGCCCCAGCATTTT
CASSLALIGDQPQHF
>-|TRBV30|TRBD2|TRBJ2-1
TGTGCCTGGAGTCCTTCTTCGCGGGAGGCTGAGCAGTTCTTC
CAWSPSSREAEQFF
>-|TRBV20-1|-|TRBJ2-7
TGCAGTGCTAGACTCCCTCCCGAGCAGTACTTC
CSARLPPEQYF
>few|TRBV4-2|-|TRBJ2-7
TGTGCCAGCAGCCAAGAGATGGGGGATCTTGACTACGAGCAGTACTTC
CASSQEMGDLDYEQYF
>few|TRBV7-9|-|TRBJ1-2
TGTGCCGGGGGGCCAGCGCCTAACTATGGCTACACCTTC
CAGGPAPNYGYTF
>-|TRBV7-9|TRBD1|TRBJ2-3
TGTGCCAGCAGCTGGGACAGGGGCACAGATACGCAGTATTTT
CASSWDRGTDTQYF
>-|TRBV29-1|-|TRBJ1-2
TGCAGCGTCCGAAGCGGGCAGGGCTCGGGCTACACCTTC
CSVRSGQGSGYTF
>-|TRBV7-6|-|TRBJ1-2
TGTGCCAGCAGCTCCGGAGGTGGCTACACCTTC
CASSSGGGYTF